This TCR beta chain was recovered during a study of T cell repertoires in cytomegalovirus infection. Across the whole study: HLA-B-restricted CMV epitopes that are well studied were used alongside recently identified HLA-C-restricted ones. General study findings and limits: Using cumulative public TCR beta family frequency, the authors identified those who carried CMV together with the relevant HLA. The study found HLA-C-restricted CMV-specific TCR beta clonotypes dominating the ex vivo response.

Germline CDR1 reads SGHVT; CDR2 reads SQSDAQ. The CDR3 consists of 14 residues. V was clipped by 3 bases and J by 4 bases, with 10 bases between them. As regards this clonotype: Its antigen is currently unknown.

MiXCR was run by TCRdb on the reads, yielding one entry per CDR3 protein. Altogether more than 250,000 distinct CDR3 sequences are present, 25% being singletons, with the ten largest covering about an eighth. The chain uses TRBV7-4 and TRBJ2-1, with D possibly being TRBD1 or TRBD2 (5 bases each). Material: cultured PBMCs, obtained from culture after CMV antigen stimulation. The source of this sequence is a human donor in good health (CMV status not recorded). Some clones in this sample may be carry-over from other donors' samples. CDR3 sequence reads: CASSFWGSYNEQFF. CDR3 DNA sequence: TGTGCCAGCAGCTTCTGGGGGTCTTACAATGAGCAGTTCTTC.